A selection of T cell receptor beta chains follows, all from one sample in a study of cytomegalovirus exposure and HLA in healthy donors. Libraries were prepared by immunoSEQ multiplex PCR; TCRdb keeps only in-frame clonotypes and omits some of them. The sample shows approximately 200,000 clones, 65% to 85% of them seen only once. The specimen sequenced was PBMCs. The receptors stem from a boy between 2 and 15 years old in good health and CMV-seronegative. The CDR3 runs from the conserved cysteine through the conserved F or W. D genes are given only for firm matches. The size entry is marked missing in some rows and otherwise reads once, few, many or a size class.

d_call j_call v_call clone_size cdr3_aa cdr3_nt
TRBD2 TRBJ2-3 TRBV4-3 few CASSQEVAGAQRTQYF TGCGCCAGCAGCCAAGAAGTAGCGGGGGCCCAAAGGACGCAGTATTTT
- TRBJ2-6 TRBV7-8 few CASSPRWANVLTF TGTGCCAGCAGCCCGCGGTGGGCCAACGTCCTGACTTTC
- TRBJ1-1 TRBV5-4 - CASSPKQGNTEAFF TGTGCCAGCAGCCCTAAACAGGGGAACACTGAAGCTTTCTTT
- TRBJ1-5 TRBV6-1 - CASSERGRQPQHF TGTGCCAGCAGTGAACGGGGTAGGCAGCCCCAGCATTTT
- TRBJ1-6 TRBV30 - CAWSLFSGTRSYNSPLHF TGTGCCTGGAGTCTCTTCTCCGGGACAAGGTCCTATAATTCACCCCTCCACTTT
- TRBJ2-5 TRBV4-1 - CASSQDLLETQYF TGCGCCAGCAGCCAAGATCTTCTGGAGACCCAGTACTTC
- TRBJ2-7 TRBV11-2 - CASSDHRGGHEQYF TGTGCCAGCAGCGACCATCGGGGAGGCCACGAGCAGTACTTC
TRBD1 TRBJ1-1 TRBV6-5 - CASSYGWTGSITEAFF TGTGCCAGCAGTTACGGCTGGACAGGGTCTATCACTGAAGCTTTCTTT
- TRBJ1-5 TRBV2 - CASSVKRSPPAQHF TGTGCCAGCAGTGTAAAGCGATCGCCCCCGGCCCAGCATTTT
- TRBJ2-3 TRBV10-3 - CAISESTSTDTQYF TGTGCCATCAGTGAGTCTACTTCCACAGATACGCAGTATTTT
- TRBJ2-7 TRBV6-6 - CASSPPGLIWEQYF TGTGCCAGCAGTCCCCCTGGACTCATCTGGGAGCAGTACTTC
- TRBJ1-2 TRBV5-1 - CASSLEGSGYTF TGCGCCAGCAGCTTGGAAGGGAGCGGCTACACCTTC
- TRBJ1-2 TRBV10-3 - CAISEVPGDYGYTF TGTGCCATCAGTGAAGTCCCGGGGGACTATGGCTACACCTTC
TRBD1 TRBJ2-7 TRBV9 - CASSVATGDEQYF TGTGCCAGCAGCGTAGCTACAGGGGACGAGCAGTACTTC
- TRBJ2-1 TRBV29-1 - CSSEWSREQFF TGCAGCTCCGAGTGGAGCCGTGAGCAGTTCTTC
- TRBJ2-4 TRBV20-1 - CSVRHSHIQYF TGCAGTGTCAGACATTCCCATATTCAGTACTTC
- TRBJ1-1 TRBV6-1 - CASRRVRNMNTEAFF TGTGCCAGCAGGAGGGTAAGGAATATGAACACTGAAGCTTTCTTT
- TRBJ1-2 TRBV15 - CATSRSRQANYGYTF TGTGCCACCAGCAGGTCCCGACAGGCCAACTATGGCTACACCTTC
TRBD2 TRBJ2-7 TRBV6-6 - CASGKKLAGTYEQYF TGTGCCAGCGGTAAAAAACTAGCGGGGACCTACGAGCAGTACTTC
TRBD1 TRBJ2-5 TRBV4-1 - CASSQAGTGSGETQYF TGCGCCAGCAGCCAAGCCGGGACAGGGTCAGGCGAGACCCAGTACTTC
TRBD2 TRBJ2-1 TRBV7-3 - CASSLLAGADNEQFF TGTGCCAGCAGCTTATTAGCGGGGGCAGACAATGAGCAGTTCTTC
- TRBJ2-2 TRBV6-6 few CASSQDGGATGELFF TGTGCCAGCAGTCAAGATGGGGGGGCTACTGGGGAGCTGTTTTTT
- TRBJ2-5 TRBV7-7 - CASSLVPSAEPQYF TGTGCTAGCAGCTTAGTTCCTAGCGCGGAGCCCCAGTACTTC
- TRBJ1-2 TRBV19 - CASNTRKAGLEDYGYTF TGTGCCAGTAACACCCGTAAAGCGGGCCTGGAGGACTATGGCTACACCTTC
TRBD2 TRBJ2-1 TRBV4-1 - CASSQAGGPEQFF TGCGCCAGCAGCCAGGCGGGGGGTCCTGAGCAGTTCTTC
- TRBJ1-1 TRBV7-8 few CASSLGAGLNTEAFF TGTGCCAGCAGCTTAGGGGCAGGGCTGAACACTGAAGCTTTCTTT
TRBD1 TRBJ1-2 TRBV5-1 - CASSPGQGAPGYTF TGCGCCAGCAGCCCGGGACAGGGGGCTCCTGGCTACACCTTC
TRBD2 TRBJ2-3 TRBV6-6 - CASRDSGVVVTDTQYF TGTGCCAGCAGGGATAGCGGGGTAGTAGTCACAGATACGCAGTATTTT
- TRBJ1-1 TRBV4-2 - CASSQAPREADVKAFF TGTGCCAGCAGCCAAGCCCCCCGGGAGGCTGACGTGAAAGCTTTCTTT
TRBD2 TRBJ2-2 TRBV7-8 once CASSSDGGGGELFF TGTGCCAGCAGCTCAGACGGCGGGGGCGGGGAGCTGTTTTTT
- TRBJ1-4 TRBV15 - CATSRDQLGGSNEKLFF TGTGCCACCAGCAGAGATCAATTAGGAGGGAGTAATGAAAAACTGTTTTTT
TRBD1 TRBJ1-2 TRBV27 - CASSLNPTGIGGYTF TGTGCCAGCAGTCTTAACCCGACAGGGATCGGGGGCTACACCTTC
TRBD1 TRBJ2-3 TRBV6-1 few CASSFDRGLSDTQYF TGTGCCAGCAGTTTTGACAGGGGGCTCTCGGATACGCAGTATTTT
- TRBJ2-7 TRBV11-2 - CASSYGGSSYEQYF TGTGCCAGCAGCTACGGGGGATCCTCCTACGAGCAGTACTTC
- TRBJ1-5 TRBV21-1 - CASIRGSNQPQHF TGTGCCAGCATAAGGGGTAGCAATCAGCCCCAGCATTTT
TRBD1 TRBJ1-2 TRBV6-5 few CASRRDRDDGYTF TGTGCCAGCAGAAGGGACAGGGACGATGGCTACACCTTC
TRBD1 TRBJ2-3 TRBV18 - CASSPTGVDTQYF TGTGCCAGCTCACCGACAGGGGTGGATACGCAGTATTTT
TRBD1 TRBJ1-2 TRBV9 - CASRAKGTGRRRDYGYTF TGTGCCAGCAGAGCTAAGGGGACAGGGCGCCGGAGGGACTATGGCTACACCTTC
TRBD2 TRBJ2-1 TRBV5-4 - CASSLAGGIYNEQFF TGTGCCAGCAGCTTAGCGGGGGGGATCTACAATGAGCAGTTCTTC
- TRBJ2-7 TRBV10-3 few CAISESNINYEQYF TGTGCCATCAGTGAGTCGAACATAAACTACGAGCAGTACTTC
TRBD1 TRBJ1-2 TRBV28 - CASSPGQGRLGYTF TGTGCCAGCAGTCCTGGACAGGGACGTCTGGGCTACACCTTC